Given below is one T cell receptor beta chain in context. There is no known antigen for this receptor. No much larger clonotype is one base removed from it; base qualities were not supplied. The library was made by the immunoSEQ multiplex PCR assay. A mixture of 60 forward primers for TCR Vbeta segments and 13 reverse primers for TCR Jbeta segments was used in the multiplex PCR. The CDR3 region of rearranged TCR beta genes was amplified from genomic DNA with a multiplex PCR assay. Amplified TCR beta libraries were sequenced as 87-base-pair reads on the Illumina HiSeq System. Under the source paper's analysis protocol: Across the 700 or so repertoires, a later analysis counted tens of millions of unique TCR beta chains, around 11 million of which were shared by at least two donors. A nearest-neighbor algorithm error-corrected the raw reads and collapsed the reads into unique sequences, merging closely related sequences to remove PCR and sequencing errors. CDR3 sequences were aligned to IMGT reference sequences to assign V, D and J gene segments. For a sequence to be retained, a match of at least six nucleotides was required to both a V gene segment and a J gene segment. Rearrangements were classified as productive when the CDR3 lacked stop codons and remained in frame with V and J, and all other rearrangements were classified as non-productive. Following IMGT convention, CDR3 was defined as the stretch from the second conserved V-encoded cysteine up to the conserved J-encoded phenylalanine. In an earlier analysis of roughly 580 of the donors, sequences lacking an unambiguous match to a single V gene segment were excluded. An earlier analysis of approximately 590 of the donors called V segments functional above 56.7% productive rearrangements and segregating when the between-donor standard deviation exceeded 5%. A statistical classification framework was developed to diagnose cytomegalovirus status using the catalog of TCR beta chain sequences. In a later analysis, TCR nucleotide sequences were compared against IMGT/GENE-DB human TR gene sequences so that V and J genes could be assigned. A later analysis assigned CDR3 sequences and most-parsimonious VDJ recombination scenarios with the TCRdist pipeline. In a later analysis, each TCR beta chain was defined by its CDR3 amino acid sequence together with its V-gene family, and reads without a unique V-gene family were excluded. In a later analysis, 500 to 650 highly shared, low-generation-probability nucleotide sequences were removed to address suspected cross-contamination and a sequencing artifact. A later analysis calculated a clonal expansion index for each public chain from normalized within-repertoire ranks of inferred template counts. In a later analysis, generation probabilities were computed using a VDJ recombination model fitted to out-of-frame rearrangements, and the results were checked against IGoR. Hypergeometric tests were used in a later analysis to score TCR-TCR, TCR-HLA and TCR-CMV co-occurrence, with a repertoire-size bias correction applied to the TCR pairs. A later analysis estimated false discovery rates by permuting HLA or CMV assignments 20 times. In a later analysis, co-occurring TCRs were grouped using DBSCAN, with TCRdist sequence similarity added in when clustering inside HLA-allele-positive subsets. Co-occurrence clustering excluded repertoires with fewer than 30,000 or more than 120,000 public chains, plus five with anomalous nucleotide sharing. TCRdb carries this immuneACCESS record with in-frame sequences only. Its versions omit some clonotypes, under half of them owing to an unresolved V gene in the studies checked, with the rest unexplained. V, J and clone size are those of that table, while D and trimming were read from the DNA. A total of some 200,000 clones appear in this sample, roughly 76% of them only once. Jointly, the top ten make up 6.3% of the sample.

These data belong to a study of cytomegalovirus exposure and HLA in healthy donors (dated by TCRdb to 2016 to 2017). Regarding the study in general: An earlier analysis of 587 of the donors reported 250 to 350 Gb of sequence data and 95 million to 120 million unique TCR beta sequences obtained from about 179 million T cells. Roughly 300 gigabases of sequencing data and 70 million to 85 million unique TCR sequences were included in an early release covering about 700 HLA-typed donors. Of the roughly 420 genotyped donors, 81% were placed in the genetic ancestry cluster associated with self-reported Caucasian donors. The study aimed to test whether signatures of past pathogen exposure could be identified by cataloging public T cell receptors. Using immunosequencing, the study profiled T cell repertoires from 500 to 800 subjects and related those repertoires to cytomegalovirus serostatus. Besides the first cohort of roughly 640 subjects, a separate validation cohort made up of 120 or so different subjects was used. The study combined high-throughput TCR immunosequencing, statistical association of individual TCRs with disease status, and machine learning to predict cytomegalovirus infection status. In a later analysis, previously published TCR beta repertoires from 666 donors were re-analyzed and high-resolution HLA genotyping was added so that TCR occurrence patterns could be studied. Rather than drawing on any new phenotypic data, the later analysis identified candidate immune exposures from TCR beta sequences and the way those sequences occurred across donors. To decide whether each TCR beta V gene segment behaved as functional or pseudogenic, an earlier analysis of some 600 of the donors relied on high-throughput TCR beta sequencing. Donor age, sex, ethnicity and CMV serostatus were compiled alongside the repertoire data. In a later genetic analysis, genome-wide SNP genotypes for about three fifths of the 666 donors were used, and that subset was treated as a discovery cohort. All discovery cohort repertoires had been generated using a single sequencing platform. HLA typing included class I and class II loci at four-digit resolution. Typing coverage differed by locus: A, B, C, DRB1 and DQB1 were typed in about 620-640 donors, DQA1 in about 510, DPA1 in 600 to 610, and DPB1 in approximately 450. Because of strong linkage in the cohort, roughly five DR-DQ haplotypes were treated as single units for association and clustering. Among about 400 genotyped donors of the cohort, an average of approximately 220,000 unique TCR beta nucleotide sequences was sequenced per donor, of which 15% to 20% were non-productive.

The cohort comprised hundreds of healthy bone marrow donors. At the time of sampling, all cohort members were nominally healthy, though unrecorded immune exposures were likely present. The donor was CMV seropositive and was included in the group of approximately 300 seropositive cohort members. Every donor gave a peripheral blood sample, and the peripheral blood mononuclear cells from that sample were used for TCR beta sequencing. Genomic DNA was extracted from the blood cell samples with the Qiagen DNeasy Blood Extraction Kit. On the study overall, not on this receptor specifically: In a later genetic analysis, a missense DCLRE1C variant was associated with V-gene and J-gene trimming of TCR beta chains, and the association was replicated in an independent cohort. A later analysis found that TCR association rates varied across HLA loci, with DRB1 alleles showing the most associated TCRs and HLA-C alleles the fewest. A further reported finding was that TCR beta sequences accurately predicted the HLA-A and HLA-B alleles for most subjects in the first cohort. The authors suggested that the approach could potentially be generalized to other disease states and immunological phenotypes. According to a later genetic analysis, donors in an Asian-associated ancestry cluster had fewer N-insertions in productive TCRs than the approximately 690-donor mean. In vitro tests confirmed that three of the cytomegalovirus-associated TCR beta chains recognize cytomegalovirus antigens. An earlier analysis of approximately 540 of the donors showed that most TCR beta V segments appeared in productive rearrangements either about 87% or about 30% of the time, which broadly matched IMGT annotations. Linkage disequilibrium might explain the correlated functional status among segregating V segments, but an unknown experimental factor could not be excluded. The cohort was sequenced for TCR beta chains only, and without alpha or paired-chain data the features that could be detected were limited. Across donors, most TCR sequences were observed very rarely, whereas some public TCRs were present in many individuals. A cluster of highly shared sequence variants was judged likely to represent a technical artifact of the sequencing pipeline. For the cohort, immune exposure information was limited to CMV serostatus. The study gave a list of over 150 TCR beta chains associated with cytomegalovirus. Cytomegalovirus status was reported to be diagnosed by the classifier with high specificity and sensitivity in both the original and validation cohorts. When HLA alleles, especially DR and DQ, strongly co-occurred, attributing TCR associations to individual alleles was difficult. About 17 rarely observed V segments, including chromosome 9 orphons, were excluded from the earlier analysis of a few hundred of the donors because counts were too low. In a later analysis, HLA-associated TCR beta chains were found to be more clonally expanded and to have lower generation probabilities than equally common non-associated chains. Because HLA typing was missing for some donors at each locus, association tests included only the typed subset. Most CMV-associated TCR beta chains appeared to be HLA-restricted in a later analysis, and the HLA associations seemed to be driven largely by CMV exposure. Sequencing depth was assumed to be roughly uniform across donors in the presence/absence analyses, though that assumption may not hold. Specific HLA alleles were associated with 15,000 to 20,000 TCR beta sequences at a false discovery rate of 0.05 in a later analysis. According to a later analysis, parvovirus B19, influenza, CMV and Epstein-Barr virus appeared linked to several top co-occurrence clusters.

The TCR sequence derives from a man aged 35-49 years in good health and CMV-seropositive. Sequences were obtained from PBMCs.

The DNA sequence is as follows: TGTGCCACCAGCAGAGATCCGGGACAGGGTGCCGGGGAGCTGTTTTTT. The translation is CATSRDPGQGAGELFF. The rearrangement combines TRBV15 with TRBJ2-2; 9 bases in the middle match TRBD1. The CDR3 goes from the cysteine to the phenylalanine over 16 residues. Only the CDR3 DNA stays, 48 bases, in frame from base 1. Looking up the germline V gene (reference sequence) yields CDR1 LNHNV and CDR2 YYDKDF. V and J are trimmed by 0 bases and 6 bases, and the gene matches miss 5 bases of the junction.